The entry below gives a single T cell receptor beta chain sequence along with its context. This CDR3 is built from 13 residues. Trimming stripped 0 bases from V and 9 bases from J, with 9 bases between. CDR1 SGHDN and CDR2 FVKESK come from the germline V gene. This entry is derived from a study of beta chain features in type 1 diabetes. The study reverse transcribed the entire isolated RNA, so it sequenced expressed TCRB transcripts. Produced via immunoSEQ multiplex PCR; TCRdb's table is partial and in-frame only. The data show 220,000 or so clones, 68% seen once. The chain joins TRBV14 to TRBJ2-1; maybe TRBD2 (5 bases). The sequenced sample consisted of naive CD4+ T cells from blood. The origin of this receptor is a man younger than 40 in good health. The CDR3: CASSQDWETEQFF. The CDR3 DNA reads as TGTGCCAGCAGCCAAGATTGGGAGACTGAGCAGTTCTTC.